This T cell receptor beta chain was identified in a study of tumor and adjacent non-tumor tissue in lung cancer. About the study: Some 3.9 million productive TCRbeta reads were obtained per sample on average. The study's findings and limits: TCR diversity was significantly greater in tumor than normal lung tissue. Top 100 clones took a larger repertoire share in normal lung.

The library came from three nested PCR rounds adapted from ARM-PCR protocols. In TCRdb, the multiplex PCR reads were re-called with MiXCR into one record per CDR3 protein. The sample has tens of thousands of distinct CDR3 sequences; around 80% are singletons. This sample's RNA came from whole unsorted tissue. Distant lung tissue was collected more than 3 cm away from the tumor edge. Worth noting for this clonotype: Antigen unknown. Since the CDR3 does not end with the conserved phenylalanine or tryptophan, this likely comes from a read error.

With 7 bases removed from V and 12 bases from J, the gap between germline ends came to 25 bases. Germline V lookup: CDR1 WSHSY, CDR2 SAAADI. The CDR3 loop spans 15 amino acids. This chain links TRBV10-2 with TRBJ2-1; either TRBD1 or TRBD2 may supply D (5 bases each). The receptor was isolated from a man between 65 and 80 years old with non-small cell lung cancer. Sequenced: distant non-tumor lung tissue. CDR3 nucleotides: TGCGCCAGCATGTCCCCGGGACCCTCTTCTCATGGGCAGTTCCTC. Its translation: CASMSPGPSSHGQFL.